This T cell receptor beta chain originates from a study of blood T cell repertoires in COVID-19. Study-level information: Acute-phase and convalescent COVID-19 samples originated in the United States, Italy and Spain. PBMCs, B-cell-depleted T cells, or T cells were the source of the cDNA or gDNA that made up the material.

Recruitment covered about two dozen US areas and drew participants whose ages spanned roughly 18 to 100 years. V lost 10 bases, J lost 11 bases, and 17 bases lay in between. Germline V lookup: CDR1 ENHRY, CDR2 SYGVKD. The CDR3 runs 11 residues. This table comes from immunoSEQ multiplex PCR, and its TCRdb copy is limited to in-frame clones, with some not included. The table includes about 220,000 clones, roughly 80% detected once. This chain uses TRBV10-3 with TRBJ2-5; possibly TRBD2 for D (6 bases). The specimen was PBMCs or T cells enriched from blood (not recorded which). The receptor comes from a woman between 50 and 59 years old who had been exposed to COVID-19. The CDR3 protein is CASGVGDDQYF. Here the CDR3 DNA reads TGTGCCAGCGGGGTAGGGGACGATCAGTACTTC.